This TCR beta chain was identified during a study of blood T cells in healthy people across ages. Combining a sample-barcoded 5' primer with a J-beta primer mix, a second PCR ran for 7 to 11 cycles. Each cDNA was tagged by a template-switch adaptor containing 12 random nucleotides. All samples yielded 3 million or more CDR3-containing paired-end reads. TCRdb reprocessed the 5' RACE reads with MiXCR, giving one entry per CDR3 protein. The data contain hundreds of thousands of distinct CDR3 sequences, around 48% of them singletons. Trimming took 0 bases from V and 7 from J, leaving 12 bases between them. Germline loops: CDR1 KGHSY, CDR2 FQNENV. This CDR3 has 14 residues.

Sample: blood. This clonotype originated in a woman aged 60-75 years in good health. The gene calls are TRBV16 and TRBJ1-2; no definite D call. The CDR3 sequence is CASSQSTRGLGYTF. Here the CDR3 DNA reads TGTGCCAGCAGCCAATCCACACGAGGGCTTGGCTACACCTTC.